The clone carrying this TCR beta chain has only a few counts. Its antigen is currently unknown. The CDR3 contains 14 residues. Germline lookup yields CDR1 DFQATT and CDR2 SNEGSKA (reference sequence). The V and J ends lost 5 bases and 0 bases respectively, with 14 bases between them. These data belong to a study of T cells after yellow fever vaccination. Points from the study as a whole: Peak timing came faster in the weaker secondary response, day 5 versus 15.

TCRdb called the 5' RACE reads again in MiXCR, with one record for every CDR3 protein. The sample holds hundreds of thousands of distinct CDR3 sequences, 18% seen once. The chain combines TRBV20-1 with TRBJ2-7; D gene ambiguous. The material was PBMCs, obtained before the yellow fever booster vaccination. The source is a man between 18 and 29 years old who received the YFV17D yellow fever vaccine. The CDR3 DNA reads TGCAGTGCTTGGTCCGGCGACACCTCCTACGAGCAGTACGTC. This translates into CSAWSGDTSYEQYV.